These 31 T cell receptor beta chains came from one sample sequenced in a study of T cell responses to AZD1222 COVID-19 vaccine. Method: immunoSEQ multiplex PCR; TCRdb's copy keeps in-frame clones and lacks some. The sample holds tens of thousands of clones; approximately 91% are singletons and the top ten take about 24%. The sequencing here drew on peripheral blood, taken on day 0 of AZD1222 vaccination. These TCRs come from an adult in good health.

This sequence joins TRBV19 and TRBJ2-5; 8 bases fit TRBD1. The CDR3 spans 13 residues. Germline-derived CDR1 and CDR2 are LNHDA and SQIVND (reference sequence). The junction had 5 bases not matched to a gene; V was cut back by 9 bases and J by 2 bases. The CDR3 region is CASLGQGQETQYF. Here the CDR3 DNA reads TGTGCCAGCCTCGGACAGGGTCAAGAGACCCAGTACTTC.

The chain joins TRBV9 to TRBJ2-2; D remains ambiguous. V dropped 3 bases and J dropped 6 bases, with 15 bases sitting between them. The CDR3 covers 15 residues. Per germline, CDR1 SGDLS and CDR2 YYNGEE. The CDR3 nucleotides are TGTGCCAGCAGCGCCCTCCCGGACCCTTCCGGGGAGCTGTTTTTT. It yields the protein CASSALPDPSGELFF.

The V gene is TRBV7-3, the J gene TRBJ2-5; D is unresolved. CDR3 length: 13 amino acids. V was cut by 4 bases and J by 4 bases, with 10 bases left in between. Germline assignment: CDR1 SGHTA and CDR2 FQGTGA. CDR3 bases: TGTGCCAGCAGCTCCCATTTCCCAGAGACCCAGTACTTC. It encodes CASSSHFPETQYF.

The rearrangement uses TRBV5-1 and TRBJ2-6; D ambiguous. The V and J ends lost 5 bases and 0 bases respectively, with 12 bases between them. The CDR3 loop spans 16 amino acids. Germline V lookup: CDR1 SGHRS, CDR2 YFSETQ. The DNA of the CDR3 is TGCGCCAGCAGTGGTCAGGTGGGCTCTGGGGCCAACGTCCTGACTTTC. It specifies CASSGQVGSGANVLTF. Full variable domain (remainder filled in from reference TRBV5-1 and TRBJ2-6): KAGVTQTPRYLIKTRGQQVTLSCSPISGHRSVSWYQQTPGQGLQFLFEYFSETQRNKGNFPGRFSGRQFSNSRSEMNVSTLELGDSALYLCASSGQVGSGANVLTFGAGSRLTVL.

The rearrangement uses TRBV28 and TRBJ1-3; D unclear. This CDR3 has 15 amino acids. Germline loops: CDR1 MDHEN, CDR2 SYDVKM. Trimming shortened V by 5 bases and J by 6 bases, and 17 bases separated the two germline ends. CDR3 in amino acids: CASSKKLGRPNTIYF. The CDR3 bases are TGTGCCAGCAGTAAAAAACTAGGACGGCCAAACACCATATATTTT. The whole variable domain, filled in from reference TRBV28 and TRBJ1-3, reads DVKVTQSSRYLVKRTGEKVFLECVQDMDHENMFWYRQDPGLGLRLIYFSYDVKMKEKGDIPEGYSVSREKKERFSLILESASTNQTSMYLCASSKKLGRPNTIYFGEGSWLTVV.

The chain joins TRBV11-2 to TRBJ1-3, with 8 nucleotides matching TRBD1. V was pared by 5 bases and J by 4 bases, with 4 bases of the junction left unmatched. The CDR3 is made up of 14 amino acids. The germline gives CDR1 SGHAT, CDR2 FQNNGV. The CDR3 DNA follows: TGTGCCAGCAGCCCAGGGGGCGGAGGAAACACCATATATTTT. It translates to CASSPGGGGNTIYF.

The chain carries TRBV3-1 (or the pseudogene TRBV3-2) and TRBJ1-2, with 7 bases aligning to TRBD1. The V gene's germline CDR1 is LGHDT and CDR2 YNNKEL (reference sequence). The junction had 4 bases not matched to a gene; V was cut back by 1 base and J by 8 bases. The CDR3 covers 13 residues. This CDR3 is CASSQGDRDGYTF. The CDR3 coding sequence is TGTGCCAGCAGCCAAGGCGACAGGGACGGCTACACCTTC.

The V gene is TRBV2, the J gene TRBJ2-7; 8 nucleotides match TRBD1. J lost 7 bases, V lost 7 bases, and 12 bases had no gene match. The CDR3 spans 14 residues. CDR1 and CDR2 (germline): SNHLY, FYNNEI. The CDR3 coding sequence is TGTGCCAGCACCCGGACAGGGCTGGTGGGGGAGCAGTACTTC. Amino acid sequence: CASTRTGLVGEQYF.

CDR3 residues: CASSYSTQGAYEQYF. The CDR3 coding sequence is TGTGCCAGCAGTTACTCGACCCAGGGTGCCTACGAGCAGTACTTC. The chain combines TRBV6-5 with TRBJ2-7; D may be TRBD1 (5 bases). V was shortened by 0 bases and J by 2 bases, with 11 bases between the two germline ends. The CDR3 runs 15 residues. Per germline, CDR1 MNHEY and CDR2 SVGAGI.

This chain joins TRBV7-9 and TRBJ2-7; no reliable D call. The CDR3 is made up of 13 amino acids. Trimming stripped 1 base from V and 3 bases from J, with 7 bases between. From germline, CDR1 is SEHNR and CDR2 FQNEAQ (reference sequence). CDR3 loop: CASSLDQDYEQYF. Here the CDR3 DNA reads TGTGCCAGCAGCTTAGATCAAGACTACGAGCAGTACTTC.

Regarding this clone: The same CDR3 can be traced to other DNA sequences in this sample. The V gene is TRBV7-3, the J gene TRBJ2-2; D tentatively reads TRBD1 or TRBD2 (5 bases each). V lost 4 bases to trimming and J lost 5 bases, with 11 bases between them. Per germline, CDR1 SGHTA and CDR2 FQGTGA. The length of the CDR3 is 14 residues. The CDR3 DNA sequence: TGTGCCAGCAGCTCCGGGACCACTACCGGGGAGCTGTTTTTT. Protein product: CASSSGTTTGELFF.

The chain couples TRBV5-1 to TRBJ2-1; 7 bases match TRBD2. This CDR3 spans 16 amino acids. V shed 1 base, J shed 5 bases, and the junction held 9 bases outside the gene matches. The germline V gene has CDR1 SGHRS and CDR2 YFSETQ. The CDR3: CASSLPRTRTHNEQFF. The CDR3 DNA reads TGCGCCAGCAGCTTGCCTAGGACTAGGACCCACAATGAGCAGTTCTTC.

This clone was found once. The rearrangement joins TRBV19 to TRBJ1-5; no clear D gene. This CDR3 is 14 amino acids long. Germline-derived CDR1 and CDR2 are LNHDA and SQIVND (reference sequence). Trimming cost V 3 bases and J 3 bases, with 9 bases left between them. The CDR3 loop reads CASSINAFNQPQHF. The CDR3 DNA sequence: TGTGCCAGTAGTATTAATGCGTTCAATCAGCCCCAGCATTTT.

The chain combines TRBV18 with TRBJ2-7; maybe TRBD1 (5 bases). Germline assignment: CDR1 KGHSH and CDR2 LQKENI. V was clipped by 2 bases and J by 3 bases, with 14 bases between them. The length of the CDR3 is 15 residues. Here the CDR3 reads CASSPVAGLGYEQYF. The CDR3 coding sequence is TGTGCCAGCTCACCAGTTGCAGGGTTAGGCTACGAGCAGTACTTC.

The table lists this clone with a count of one. The chain uses TRBV6-2 or TRBV6-3 and TRBJ2-7; D is perhaps TRBD2 (6 bases). The germline V gene has CDR1 MNHEY and CDR2 SVGEGT. V dropped 5 bases and J dropped 2 bases, with 16 bases sitting between them. This CDR3 contains 15 residues. The DNA of the CDR3 is TGTGCCAGCAGTCAGTCCGGGAGAGGTACCTACGAGCAGTACTTC. Protein product: CASSQSGRGTYEQYF.

The chain is built from TRBV19 and TRBJ2-1; TRBD2 agrees at 9 bases. V lost 2 bases and J lost 4; bases outside the gene matches: 9. The CDR3 covers 17 residues. CDR1 and CDR2 from the germline V gene are LNHDA and SQIVND (reference sequence). The CDR3 is CASSIRLAGSMYNEQFF. DNA of the CDR3: TGTGCCAGTAGTATAAGGCTAGCGGGGTCCATGTACAATGAGCAGTTCTTC.

Only a few counts were recorded for this clone. V is TRBV19 and J is TRBJ1-2, with 9 bases fitting TRBD1. Trimming removed 5 bases from V and 1 base from J; junction bases left unmatched: 14. This CDR3 has 18 amino acids. The V gene's germline CDR1 is LNHDA and CDR2 SQIVND (reference sequence). CDR3 bases: TGTGCCAGTAGTTTCTCCTGGGACAGGGCTGAGAATAACTATGGCTACACCTTC. It specifies CASSFSWDRAENNYGYTF.

The genes are TRBV6-5 and TRBJ1-1; possible D gene TRBD1, 5 bases. CDR1 MNHEY and CDR2 SVGAGI come from the germline V gene. The V end lost 2 bases, the J end lost 4 bases, and 8 bases lay between the germline ends. The CDR3 spans 13 residues. The CDR3 here is CASSYGQSTEAFF. The CDR3 bases are TGTGCCAGCAGTTACGGACAAAGCACTGAAGCTTTCTTT.

J is TRBJ1-2 and V is TRBV7-2; perhaps TRBD1 as D (6 bases). Trimming removed 4 bases at V and 2 bases at J, with 14 bases between. This CDR3 has 15 residues. CDR1 and CDR2 (germline): SGHTA, FQGNSA. The CDR3 DNA reads as TGTGCCAGCAGCTCTAATCTGGACAGAAACTATGGCTACACCTTC. Translated, it gives CASSSNLDRNYGYTF.

The CDR3: CASSRSGTVNTGELFF. Written as DNA, the CDR3 is TGCGCCAGCAGTCGCTCGGGGACAGTGAACACCGGGGAGCTGTTTTTT. The genes are TRBV4-3 and TRBJ2-2; TRBD1 matches 7 bases. V was pared by 6 bases and J by 1 base, with 8 bases of the junction left unmatched. The CDR3 length is 16 residues. Germline V gene sequence: CDR1 LGHNA, CDR2 YSLEER.

The rearrangement joins TRBV28 to TRBJ1-6; a weak D match, TRBD1 (5 bases). V was trimmed by 7 bases and J by 7 bases, leaving 26 bases between them. CDR1 and CDR2 from the germline V gene are MDHEN and SYDVKM. CDR3 length: 18 amino acids. The CDR3 DNA reads TGTGCCAGCATAATATGGCCATGGGGACCCAGGAGGAATTCACCCCTCCACTTT. Its protein is CASIIWPWGPRRNSPLHF.

This CDR3 reads CASSTGLVYNEQFF. The CDR3 DNA follows: TGTGCCAGTAGCACGGGACTGGTATACAATGAGCAGTTCTTC. J is TRBJ2-1 and V is TRBV19, with D possibly matching TRBD2 (6 bases). Trimming removed 6 bases at V and 4 bases at J, with 13 bases between. Per the germline V gene, CDR1 is LNHDA and CDR2 is SQIVND (reference sequence). This CDR3 has 14 residues.

The chain links TRBV20-1 to TRBJ1-2; D ambiguous. Germline-derived CDR1 and CDR2 are DFQATT and SNEGSKA (reference sequence). The CDR3 is 11 residues long. The V and J ends lost 7 bases and 1 base respectively, with 7 bases between them. CDR3 in amino acids: CSGYNNYGYTF. The CDR3, as DNA: TGCAGTGGGTACAATAACTATGGCTACACCTTC.

V gene TRBV16 combines with J gene TRBJ2-2; D is uncertain. The CDR3 runs to 12 residues. V was shortened by 0 bases and J by 10 bases, with 6 bases between the two germline ends. CDR1 KGHSY and CDR2 FQNENV come from the germline V gene. CDR3 loop: CASSQSRTELFF. CDR3 bases: TGTGCCAGCAGCCAATCCCGGACGGAGCTGTTTTTT.

The rearrangement uses TRBV19 and TRBJ2-1, with 11 positions matching TRBD1. With V trimmed by 4 bases and J by 4 bases, 12 bases remained unmatched. The CDR3 covers 18 residues. Germline values: CDR1 LNHDA, CDR2 SQIVND (reference sequence). The CDR3 spells CASSTDLWTGGAYNEQFF. DNA of the CDR3: TGTGCCAGTAGTACGGACCTTTGGACAGGGGGCGCGTACAATGAGCAGTTCTTC.

The chain carries TRBV4-3 and TRBJ1-4; 9 nucleotides line up with TRBD1. V shed 3 bases, J shed 8 bases, and the junction held 4 bases outside the gene matches. The V gene's germline CDR1 is LGHNA and CDR2 YSLEER. The CDR3 consists of 14 residues. The CDR3 sequence: CASSQDGQGEKLFF. The CDR3 DNA reads as TGCGCCAGCAGCCAGGACGGACAGGGGGAAAAACTGTTTTTT.

This chain links TRBV2 with TRBJ2-7; a weak D match, TRBD2 (5 bases). V was trimmed by 8 bases and J by 9 bases, leaving 20 bases between them. The CDR3 runs to 13 residues. Per germline, CDR1 SNHLY and CDR2 FYNNEI. CDR3 DNA: TGTGCCAGCGAGGGCCTCTTGGTTTTTGCGCAGTACTTC. It codes for CASEGLLVFAQYF.

The J gene is TRBJ2-1, the V gene TRBV7-2; TRBD2 agrees at 7 bases. Germline assignment: CDR1 SGHTA and CDR2 FQGNSA. There are 15 residues in the CDR3. Unmatched junction bases numbered 14, after V lost 6 bases and J lost 9 bases. CDR3 bases: TGTGCCAGCAGTTCGTTTACCGGGACTAAGGGTGAGCAGTTCTTC. Translating it yields CASSSFTGTKGEQFF.

The chain is built from TRBV7-3 and TRBJ1-5, with D perhaps matching TRBD1 (5 bases). CDR1 is SGHTA, CDR2 FQGTGA, per germline. Trimming removed 2 bases from V and 2 bases from J, with 7 bases in between. There are 14 residues in the CDR3. CDR3 DNA sequence: TGTGCCAGCAGCTTACAGGGAGGCAATCAGCCCCAGCATTTT. The encoded protein is CASSLQGGNQPQHF.

This chain connects TRBV5-1 to TRBJ2-2; no clear D gene. Germline lookup yields CDR1 SGHRS and CDR2 YFSETQ. The V gene lost 0 bases and the J gene lost 6 bases, with 9 bases spanning the gap. CDR3 length: 14 residues. This CDR3 is CASSLADGAGELFF. In nucleotides, the CDR3 is TGCGCCAGCAGCTTGGCCGATGGAGCCGGGGAGCTGTTTTTT.

DNA for the CDR3: TGTGCCAGCACGCCCGGAGACTACAATGAGCAGTTCTTC. As protein: CASTPGDYNEQFF. The chain employs TRBV9 and TRBJ2-1; D is uncertain. CDR3 size: 13 residues. Germline V gene sequence: CDR1 SGDLS, CDR2 YYNGEE. V was clipped by 6 bases and J by 3 bases, with 10 bases between them.